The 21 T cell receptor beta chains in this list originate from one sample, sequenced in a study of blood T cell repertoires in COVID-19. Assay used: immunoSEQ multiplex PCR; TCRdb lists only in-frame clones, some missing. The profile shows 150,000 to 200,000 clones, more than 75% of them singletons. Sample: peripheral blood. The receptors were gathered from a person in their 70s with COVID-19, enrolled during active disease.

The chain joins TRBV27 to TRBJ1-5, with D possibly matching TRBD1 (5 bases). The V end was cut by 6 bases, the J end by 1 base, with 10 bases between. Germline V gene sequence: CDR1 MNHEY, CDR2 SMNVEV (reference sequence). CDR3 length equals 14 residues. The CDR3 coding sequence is TGTGCCAGCAGCCCAGGGTTCAGCAATCAGCCCCAGCATTTT. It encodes CASSPGFSNQPQHF.

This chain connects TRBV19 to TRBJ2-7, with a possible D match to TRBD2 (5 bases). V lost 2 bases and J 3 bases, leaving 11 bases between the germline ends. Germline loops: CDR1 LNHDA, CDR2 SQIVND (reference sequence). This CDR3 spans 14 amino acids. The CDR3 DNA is TGTGCCAGTAGTATATTTGGGGAGAGCTACGAGCAGTACTTC. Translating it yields CASSIFGESYEQYF.

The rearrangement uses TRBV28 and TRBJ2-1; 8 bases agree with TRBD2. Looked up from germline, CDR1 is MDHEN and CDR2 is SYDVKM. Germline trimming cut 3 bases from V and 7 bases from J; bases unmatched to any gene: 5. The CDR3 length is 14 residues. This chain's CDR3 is CASSLSGRGNEQFF. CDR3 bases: TGTGCCAGCAGTTTGAGCGGGAGAGGGAATGAGCAGTTCTTC.

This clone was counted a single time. DNA for the CDR3: TGTGCCGCCAGCAAGGACACCCACACTGAAGCTTTCTTT. This sequence encodes CAASKDTHTEAFF. The genes are TRBV6-4 and TRBJ1-1; tentatively, D is TRBD1 (5 bases). CDR1 and CDR2 from the germline V gene are MRHNA and SNTAGT. Trimming removed 11 bases at V and 3 bases at J, with 16 bases between. The CDR3 extends over 13 amino acids.

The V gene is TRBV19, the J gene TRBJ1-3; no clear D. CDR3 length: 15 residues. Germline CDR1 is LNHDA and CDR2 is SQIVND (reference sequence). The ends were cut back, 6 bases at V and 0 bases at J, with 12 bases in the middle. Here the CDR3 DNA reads TGTGCCAGTAGCAACTCCGGGGACTCTGGAAACACCATATATTTT. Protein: CASSNSGDSGNTIYF.

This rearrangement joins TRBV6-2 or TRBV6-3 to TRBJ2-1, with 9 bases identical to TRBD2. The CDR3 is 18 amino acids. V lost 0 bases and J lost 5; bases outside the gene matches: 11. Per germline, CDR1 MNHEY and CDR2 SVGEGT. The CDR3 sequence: CASSYSTSGKTVNNEQFF. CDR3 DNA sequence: TGTGCCAGCAGTTACTCGACTAGCGGTAAAACCGTAAACAATGAGCAGTTCTTC.

DNA for the CDR3: TGTGCCAGCTCACCCGAGGGACATTCAAATTCACCCCTCCACTTT. This translates into CASSPEGHSNSPLHF. The chain has TRBV18 and TRBJ1-6; D possibly corresponds to TRBD1 (6 bases). This CDR3 has 15 amino acids. V dropped 3 bases and J dropped 7 bases, with 13 bases sitting between them. Germline lookup yields CDR1 KGHSH and CDR2 LQKENI.

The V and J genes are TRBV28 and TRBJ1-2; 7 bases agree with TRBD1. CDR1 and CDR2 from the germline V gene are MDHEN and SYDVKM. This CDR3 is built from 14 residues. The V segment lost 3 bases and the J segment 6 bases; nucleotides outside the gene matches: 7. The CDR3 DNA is TGTGCCAGCAGTTTCCGGGACAGAGTCCATGGCTACACCTTC. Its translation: CASSFRDRVHGYTF.

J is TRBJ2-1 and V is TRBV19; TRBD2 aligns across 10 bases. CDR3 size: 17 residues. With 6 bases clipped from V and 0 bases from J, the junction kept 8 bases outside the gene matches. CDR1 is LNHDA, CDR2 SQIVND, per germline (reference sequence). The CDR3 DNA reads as TGTGCCAGTAGCAAGGGACTAGCGAAAAGCTCCTACAATGAGCAGTTCTTC. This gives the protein CASSKGLAKSSYNEQFF.

DNA of the CDR3: TGTGCCAGCAGCTTCGGTGCGAACACTGAAGCTTTCTTT. Protein sequence: CASSFGANTEAFF. The V and J genes are TRBV7-9 and TRBJ1-1; D uncertain. V was clipped by 3 bases and J by 1 base, with 6 bases between them. Per germline, CDR1 SEHNR and CDR2 FQNEAQ (reference sequence). The CDR3 runs to 13 residues.

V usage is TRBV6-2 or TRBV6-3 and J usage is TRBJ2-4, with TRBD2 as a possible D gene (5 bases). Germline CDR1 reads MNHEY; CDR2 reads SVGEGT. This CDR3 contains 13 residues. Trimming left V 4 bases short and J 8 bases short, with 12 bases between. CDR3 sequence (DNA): TGTGCCAGCAGTTTTACGGGGTCTTACATTCAGTACTTC. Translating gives CASSFTGSYIQYF.

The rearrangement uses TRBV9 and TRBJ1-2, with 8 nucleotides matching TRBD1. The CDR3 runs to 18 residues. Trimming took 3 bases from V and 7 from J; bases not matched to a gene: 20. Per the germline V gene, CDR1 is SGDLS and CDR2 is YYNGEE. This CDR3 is CASSGPDRGRNVGTGYTF. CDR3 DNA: TGTGCCAGCAGCGGACCAGACAGGGGAAGAAATGTGGGGACTGGCTACACCTTC.

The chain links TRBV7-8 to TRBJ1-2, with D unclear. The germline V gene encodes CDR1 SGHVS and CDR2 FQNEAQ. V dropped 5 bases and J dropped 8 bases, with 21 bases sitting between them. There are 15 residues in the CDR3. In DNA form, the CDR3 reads TGTGCCAGCAGCCGAGAAGCCGGGAACATTTACGGCTACACCTTC. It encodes CASSREAGNIYGYTF.

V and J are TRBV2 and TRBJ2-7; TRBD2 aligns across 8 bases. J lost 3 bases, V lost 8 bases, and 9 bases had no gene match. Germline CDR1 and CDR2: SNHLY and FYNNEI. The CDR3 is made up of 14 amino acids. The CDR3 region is CASGTGTSFYEQYF. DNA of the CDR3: TGTGCCAGCGGAACCGGGACTAGTTTCTACGAGCAGTACTTC.

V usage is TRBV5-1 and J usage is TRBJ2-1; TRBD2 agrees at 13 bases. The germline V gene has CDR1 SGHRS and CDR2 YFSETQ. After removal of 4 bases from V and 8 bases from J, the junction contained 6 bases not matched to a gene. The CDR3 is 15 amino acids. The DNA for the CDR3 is TGCGCCAGCAGCCCCGGGACTAGCGGGGCCTATGAGCAGTTCTTC. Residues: CASSPGTSGAYEQFF.

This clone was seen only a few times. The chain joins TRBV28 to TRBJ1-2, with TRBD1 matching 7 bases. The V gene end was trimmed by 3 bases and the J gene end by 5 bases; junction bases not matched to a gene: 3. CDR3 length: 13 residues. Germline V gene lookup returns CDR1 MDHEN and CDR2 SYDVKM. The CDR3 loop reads CASSLGQMYGYTF. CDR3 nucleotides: TGTGCCAGCAGTTTGGGACAGATGTATGGCTACACCTTC.

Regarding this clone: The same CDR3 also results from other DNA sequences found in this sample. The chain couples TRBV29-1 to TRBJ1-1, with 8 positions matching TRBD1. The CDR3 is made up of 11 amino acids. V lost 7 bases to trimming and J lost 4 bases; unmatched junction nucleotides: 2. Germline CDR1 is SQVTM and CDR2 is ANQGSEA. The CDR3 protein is CSADRGTEAFF. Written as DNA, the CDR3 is TGCAGCGCCGACAGGGGCACTGAAGCTTTCTTT.

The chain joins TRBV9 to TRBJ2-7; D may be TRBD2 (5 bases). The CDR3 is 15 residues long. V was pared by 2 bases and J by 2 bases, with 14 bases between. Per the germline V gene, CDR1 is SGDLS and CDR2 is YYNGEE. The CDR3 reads CASSVAPGSTYEQYF. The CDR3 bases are TGTGCCAGCAGCGTTGCGCCGGGAAGTACCTACGAGCAGTACTTC.

The CDR3 nucleotides are TGTGCCAGCAGGAACCAGGGTGGAGTAGATCAGCCCCAGCATTTT. Encoded protein: CASRNQGGVDQPQHF. V and J are TRBV27 and TRBJ1-5; TRBD1 is a possible D gene (5 bases). Germline CDR1 reads MNHEY; CDR2 reads SMNVEV (reference sequence). The CDR3 is made up of 15 amino acids. Trimming removed 6 bases from V and 5 bases from J, with 17 bases in between.

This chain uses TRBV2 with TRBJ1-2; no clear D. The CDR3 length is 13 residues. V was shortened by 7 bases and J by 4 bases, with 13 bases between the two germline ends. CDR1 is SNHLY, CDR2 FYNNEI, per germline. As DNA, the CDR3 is TGTGCCAGCAAAAGTAACGAGGGCTATGGCTACACCTTC. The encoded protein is CASKSNEGYGYTF.

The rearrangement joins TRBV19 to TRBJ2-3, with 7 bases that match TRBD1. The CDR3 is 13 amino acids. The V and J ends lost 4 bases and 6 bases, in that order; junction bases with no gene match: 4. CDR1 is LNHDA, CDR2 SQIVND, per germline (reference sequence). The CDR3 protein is CASSTNRGDTQYF. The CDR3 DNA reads TGTGCCAGTAGTACCAACAGGGGTGATACGCAGTATTTT.